This T cell receptor beta chain was captured by sequencing in a study of blood T cell repertoires in COVID-19. Here immunoSEQ multiplex PCR was the method, and the copy in TCRdb shows in-frame clones only, minus some. The sample holds more than 150,000 clones, approximately 83% seen once. V lost 0 bases and J 6 bases, leaving 15 bases between the germline ends. This CDR3 is 15 amino acids long. The germline V gene has CDR1 GTSNPN and CDR2 SVGIG (reference sequence). V is TRBV30 and J is TRBJ1-5; D may be TRBD1 (6 bases). The clonotype was recovered from a man between 60 and 75 years old with acute or convalescent COVID-19. The sequencing sample was made of peripheral blood. The CDR3 nucleotides read TGTGCCTGGAGTGTAAGGGGGGGTGATGCTCAGCCCCAGCATTTT. Encoded protein: CAWSVRGGDAQPQHF.